The rows below give T cell receptor beta chains drawn from one sample of a study of cytomegalovirus exposure and HLA in healthy donors. TCRdb's copy holds only in-frame clones and misses some; the assay was immunoSEQ multiplex PCR. The repertoire holds some 190,000 clones, with 77% as singletons. Sequencing was performed on PBMCs. Every receptor here comes from a woman aged 30 to 39 in good health and CMV-seropositive. CDR3s include the opening cysteine and the closing phenylalanine or tryptophan. A D gene is named only where the DNA matches it firmly. Some rows have no size entry. The others give once, few or many, or a class for an expanded clone.

>TRBD1|NA|TRBV6-6|TRBJ1-5
TGTGCCAGCAGTTTTATGGACAGGCTGGGTCAGCCCCAGCATTTT
CASSFMDRLGQPQHF
>NA|once|TRBV2|TRBJ1-4
TGTGCCAGCAGTGAAATGGCCAGGGCAAGTGAAAAACTGTTTTTT
CASSEMARASEKLFF
>NA|NA|TRBV18|TRBJ1-1
TGTGCCAGCTCACCTCTAGGGACTGACACTGAAGCTTTCTTT
CASSPLGTDTEAFF
>TRBD2|NA|TRBV7-3|TRBJ2-1
TGTGCCAGCAGCTTAAAAGCGGGGGGGCCTAATGAGCAGTTCTTC
CASSLKAGGPNEQFF
>TRBD1|NA|TRBV28|TRBJ2-5
TGTGCCAGCAGATCGTCCGGGACAGGGGGCGAAGAGACCCAGTACTTC
CASRSSGTGGEETQYF
>TRBD2|once|TRBV15|TRBJ2-5
TGTGCCACCAGCTCGGGACTAGCGGGGGGCCAAGAGACCCAGTACTTC
CATSSGLAGGQETQYF
>TRBD2|NA|TRBV18|TRBJ2-5
TGTGCCAGCTCACCTAGCGGGGTGCAAGAGACCCAGTACTTC
CASSPSGVQETQYF
>TRBD2|NA|TRBV7-2|TRBJ2-1
TGTGCCAGCAGCTCCAGCGGGAGGGCCTACAATGAGCAGTTCTTC
CASSSSGRAYNEQFF
>NA|NA|TRBV6-6|TRBJ2-1
TGTGCCAGCAGTTACAGCGTGAGGCCTGGGAATGAGCAGTTCTTC
CASSYSVRPGNEQFF
>TRBD2|NA|TRBV7-3|TRBJ2-3
TGTGCCAGCAGCTTAGGACTAGCGGGAGTCACAGATACGCAGTATTTT
CASSLGLAGVTDTQYF
>NA|NA|TRBV6-5|TRBJ2-1
TGTGCCAGTCAGTTACACAGCATCGGCAATGAGCAGTTCTTC
CASQLHSIGNEQFF
>NA|NA|TRBV25-1|TRBJ2-2
TGTGCCAGCAGTGAATTCCGGCGGGACACCGGGGAGCTGTTTTTT
CASSEFRRDTGELFF
>NA|NA|TRBV5-1|TRBJ2-5
TGCGCCAGCAGCTTGGGCGTCGGCGGGAACCAAGAGACCCAGTACTTC
CASSLGVGGNQETQYF
>NA|NA|TRBV6-5|TRBJ2-1
TGTGCCAGCAGGCCAGGGGGAGGCAATGAGCAGTTCTTC
CASRPGGGNEQFF
>NA|NA|TRBV7-8|TRBJ1-3
TGTGCCAGCAGCTTATCATCATGGGGGGGGCGGAAGCCTGGAAACACCATATATTTT
CASSLSSWGGRKPGNTIYF
>TRBD1|few|TRBV11-2|TRBJ1-4
TGTGCCAGCAGCTTAGGACAGGGGGCTGAAAAACTGTTTTTT
CASSLGQGAEKLFF
>NA|NA|TRBV2|TRBJ2-7
TGTGCCACCCTTTTGCCAGGATACGAGCAGTACTTC
CATLLPGYEQYF
>TRBD1|few|TRBV28|TRBJ1-5
TGTGCCAGCAGTTTATCGGGGGACAGGGGCAATCAGCCCCAGCATTTT
CASSLSGDRGNQPQHF
>NA|NA|TRBV6-5|TRBJ1-2
TGTGCCATATTCGGCTGGGGAGCTAACTATGGCTACACCTTC
CAIFGWGANYGYTF
>NA|NA|TRBV21-1|TRBJ1-5
TGTGCCAGCAGCAATAAACAGCCCCAGCATTTT
CASSNKQPQHF
>NA|NA|TRBV28|TRBJ1-1
TGTGCCAGCAGTTTTCGGGGAAACACTGAAGCTTTCTTT
CASSFRGNTEAFF
>TRBD1|NA|TRBV6-6|TRBJ2-7
TGTGCCAGCACCAAGGACAGGGGACCCTACGAGCAGTACTTC
CASTKDRGPYEQYF
>TRBD2|NA|TRBV5-1|TRBJ2-7
TGCGCCAGCAGCTCTGGACTAGCGGGGTACGAGCAGTACTTC
CASSSGLAGYEQYF
>TRBD1|NA|TRBV9|TRBJ1-2
TGTGCCAGCAGCGTAGGGGACAGTCCAAACTATGGCTACACCTTC
CASSVGDSPNYGYTF
>TRBD1|NA|TRBV25-1|TRBJ1-1
TGTGCCAGCAGTATAACAGACAGGGTTGAGTGCGCTTTCTTT
CASSITDRVECAFF
>TRBD1|NA|TRBV7-2|TRBJ2-5
TGTGCCAGCAGCTTCGACAGGGAAGAGACCCAGTACTTC
CASSFDREETQYF
>NA|NA|TRBV2|TRBJ1-5
TGTGCCAGCAGTGAAACCGCGGGGGATCAGCCCCAGCATTTT
CASSETAGDQPQHF
>NA|NA|TRBV2|TRBJ2-6
TGTGCCAGGAGGGCTTTACCCTCTGGGGCCAACGTCCTGACTTTC
CARRALPSGANVLTF
>TRBD1|NA|TRBV7-3|TRBJ2-7
TGTGCCAGCAGCCAACAGGGGGCGCTTGGCCTGGGGGAGCAGTACTTC
CASSQQGALGLGEQYF
>TRBD2|NA|TRBV18|TRBJ2-1
TGTGCCAGCTCACCCGGGTTCCCTAGCGGGAGCCCCAATGAGCAGTTCTTC
CASSPGFPSGSPNEQFF
>NA|NA|TRBV10-2|TRBJ2-3
TGCGCCAGCAGTAACGGGGATACGCAGTATTTT
CASSNGDTQYF
>NA|NA|TRBV28|TRBJ1-4
TGTGCCAGCAGCCTCAGACAGGTCACAACTAATGAAAAACTGTTTTTT
CASSLRQVTTNEKLFF